These T cell receptor beta chains were read from a single sample in a study of cytomegalovirus exposure and HLA in healthy donors. Assay: immunoSEQ multiplex PCR; the TCRdb copy retains only in-frame clones and omits some. The sample includes tens of thousands of clones, 75% to 90% seen only once; the top ten take over 1.5%. Material for sequencing was PBMCs. The receptors here all came from a woman between 18 and 30 years old in good health and CMV-seronegative. Each CDR3 is given with its conserved first and last residue.

v_call: TRBV1
j_call: TRBJ2-7
cdr3_aa: CTSSARDPGERAPAGVASYEQYF

v_call: TRBV19
j_call: TRBJ2-2
cdr3_aa: CASSTRTSGRPGELFF

v_call: TRBV19
j_call: TRBJ2-2
cdr3_aa: CASSLGGLAIGELFF

v_call: TRBV25-1
j_call: TRBJ1-4
cdr3_aa: CASRDDRSNEKLFF

v_call: TRBV6-4
j_call: TRBJ2-3
cdr3_aa: CASSEGQGAPDTQYF

v_call: TRBV7-2
j_call: TRBJ1-6
cdr3_aa: CASSLERTGSPLHF

v_call: TRBV6-5
j_call: TRBJ1-1
cdr3_aa: CASSYEGNTEAFF

v_call: TRBV23-1
j_call: TRBJ1-6
cdr3_aa: CASSQSLSHNSPLHF

v_call: TRBV7-3
j_call: TRBJ2-3
cdr3_aa: CASSPWTSGRTDTQYF

v_call: TRBV16
j_call: TRBJ1-2
cdr3_aa: CASSQNRVGYTF

v_call: TRBV6-5
j_call: TRBJ2-1
cdr3_aa: CASSRPGLAHNEQFF

v_call: TRBV29-1
j_call: TRBJ2-1
cdr3_aa: CSVEPLAGGYYEQFF

v_call: TRBV28
j_call: TRBJ1-3
cdr3_aa: CASSFPGLSGNTIYF

v_call: TRBV4-2
j_call: TRBJ2-7
cdr3_aa: CASSQDRNSYEQYF

v_call: TRBV6-1
j_call: TRBJ2-3
cdr3_aa: CASSEVGTADTQYF

v_call: TRBV10-1
j_call: TRBJ1-5
cdr3_aa: CASSEAGQEGPRPQHF

v_call: TRBV5-1
j_call: TRBJ2-2
cdr3_aa: CASSLKTSGSPGELFF

v_call: TRBV25-1
j_call: TRBJ2-5
cdr3_aa: CASSEFLAGGQETQYF

v_call: TRBV5-4
j_call: TRBJ2-3
cdr3_aa: CASSLAKRGEADTQYF

v_call: TRBV2
j_call: TRBJ2-1
cdr3_aa: CASSEIVATNNEQFF

v_call: TRBV19
j_call: TRBJ1-2
cdr3_aa: CASSIQGNYGYTF

v_call: TRBV5-5
j_call: TRBJ1-2
cdr3_aa: CASSYPENYGYTF

v_call: TRBV7-9
j_call: TRBJ1-6
cdr3_aa: CASSPTGAYNSPLHF

v_call: TRBV19
j_call: TRBJ1-3
cdr3_aa: CASTPGSGASGNTIYF

v_call: TRBV29-1
j_call: TRBJ2-2
cdr3_aa: CSVEVRTSGTHTGELFF

v_call: TRBV18
j_call: TRBJ2-1
cdr3_aa: CASSTTGDNEQFF

v_call: TRBV4-3
j_call: TRBJ2-7
cdr3_aa: CASSQGGGLGYEQYF

v_call: TRBV4-2
j_call: TRBJ1-1
cdr3_aa: CASSQDQTRGTEAFF

v_call: TRBV5-1
j_call: TRBJ1-1
cdr3_aa: CASSIEQSTEAFF

v_call: TRBV6-5
j_call: TRBJ2-5
cdr3_aa: CASSSPRDRAFGTQYF

v_call: TRBV5-4
j_call: TRBJ2-7
cdr3_aa: CASSSGLATTYEQYF

v_call: TRBV30
j_call: TRBJ2-7
cdr3_aa: CAWSVSGYEQYF

v_call: TRBV2
j_call: TRBJ1-6
cdr3_aa: CASTSYRGEDSPLHF

v_call: TRBV19
j_call: TRBJ2-7
cdr3_aa: CASRDRSYEQYF

v_call: TRBV6-5
j_call: TRBJ1-1
cdr3_aa: CASNRDRVNTEAFF

v_call: TRBV7-8
j_call: TRBJ2-2
cdr3_aa: CASSSGTDTGELFF

v_call: TRBV6-1
j_call: TRBJ2-3
cdr3_aa: CASSPDRASTDTQYF

v_call: TRBV27
j_call: TRBJ2-7
cdr3_aa: CASSCGQGGCEQYF

v_call: TRBV2
j_call: TRBJ2-7
cdr3_aa: CASSATGQYF

v_call: TRBV7-8
j_call: TRBJ2-1
cdr3_aa: CASRGTRTGGFEQFF

v_call: TRBV7-9
j_call: TRBJ2-7
cdr3_aa: CASSLGLAGAEQYF

v_call: TRBV28
j_call: TRBJ2-4
cdr3_aa: CASSLGDRRSSEHIQYF

v_call: TRBV18
j_call: TRBJ1-5
cdr3_aa: CASSLQQGSNQPQHF

v_call: TRBV5-1
j_call: TRBJ1-1
cdr3_aa: CASSSTGAATEAFF

v_call: TRBV18
j_call: TRBJ2-1
cdr3_aa: CASSAQGAGYNEQFF

v_call: TRBV7-3
j_call: TRBJ2-3
cdr3_aa: CASSKGGQGLDTQYF

v_call: TRBV4-2
j_call: TRBJ2-1
cdr3_aa: CASSQTPGQGALNEQFF

v_call: TRBV10-3
j_call: TRBJ1-1
cdr3_aa: CAISAQGLTEAFF

v_call: TRBV7-7
j_call: TRBJ2-5
cdr3_aa: CASSFRTSSLETQYF

v_call: TRBV30
j_call: TRBJ2-1
cdr3_aa: CAWTRDRYNEQFF

v_call: TRBV6-6
j_call: TRBJ2-1
cdr3_aa: CASTRGLAGSSEQFF

v_call: TRBV7-3
j_call: TRBJ2-1
cdr3_aa: CASSLWASGGGEQFF

v_call: TRBV10-3
j_call: TRBJ2-7
cdr3_aa: CAILGRSYEQYF

v_call: TRBV4-2
j_call: TRBJ2-7
cdr3_aa: CASSHPTATGMNEQYF

v_call: TRBV19
j_call: TRBJ1-5
cdr3_aa: CASRDRRANQPQHF

v_call: TRBV18
j_call: TRBJ1-1
cdr3_aa: CASSGGSTEAFF

v_call: TRBV10-3
j_call: TRBJ1-2
cdr3_aa: CAISALTGDNYGYTF

v_call: TRBV12-5
j_call: TRBJ1-2
cdr3_aa: CASGELGGYTF

v_call: TRBV5-1
j_call: TRBJ1-4
cdr3_aa: CASSLPGQGGEKLFF